This TCR beta chain was captured by sequencing in a study of blood T cell repertoires in COVID-19. Study overall: The United States, Italy and Spain supplied acute and convalescent COVID-19 samples. Nucleic acid was either cDNA or gDNA, and it came from T cells, B-cell-depleted T cells, or PBMCs.

Recruited during active infection, patients (from Seattle) were subsequently followed longitudinally. The germline V gene has CDR1 MNHEY and CDR2 SVGAGI. This CDR3 comprises 15 residues. Trimming at V came to 5 bases and at J to 8 bases, leaving 14 bases not matched to a gene. Clones were sequenced by immunoSEQ multiplex PCR, and TCRdb holds only the in-frame ones, with some missing. The data show tens of thousands of clones, 87% seen once. Specimen: peripheral blood. This chain links TRBV6-5 with TRBJ1-2; 7 bases line up with TRBD1. The clonotype comes from a woman in her sixties with COVID-19, enrolled during active disease. The CDR3 DNA is TGTGCCAGCAGTACCCCCGGACAGGCCCAATGGGGCTACACCTTC. Translated: CASSTPGQAQWGYTF.